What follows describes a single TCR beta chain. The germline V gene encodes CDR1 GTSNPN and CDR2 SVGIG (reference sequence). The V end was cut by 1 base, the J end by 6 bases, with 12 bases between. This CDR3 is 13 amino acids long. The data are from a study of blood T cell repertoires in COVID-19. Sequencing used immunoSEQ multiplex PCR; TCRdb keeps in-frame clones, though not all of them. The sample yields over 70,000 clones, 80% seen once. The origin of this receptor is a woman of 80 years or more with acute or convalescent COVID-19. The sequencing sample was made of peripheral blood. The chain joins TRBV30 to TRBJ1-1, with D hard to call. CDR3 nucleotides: TGTGCCTGGAGTGCGGGCCTTAGCGCTGAAGCTTTCTTT. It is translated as CAWSAGLSAEAFF.